The clone carrying this T cell receptor beta chain was detected many times. The antigen is not known. CDR3 length equals 14 residues. Per germline, CDR1 SGHDN and CDR2 FVKESK. Between the trimmed V and J ends, which lost 0 bases and 5 bases, there was a span of 11 bases. The data were obtained in a study of human T cells and chemical hapten exposure. Notes on the study in general: Sensitizing to DPC left TCRs with a frequency above 1 in 1000 unaltered.

Sample time point: pre-sensitization, week 0. As for treatment: therapeutic diphenylcyclopropenone sensitization with weekly scalp DPC. TCRdb ran MiXCR on the RACE reads and lists one entry per CDR3 protein. The table shows tens of thousands of distinct CDR3 sequences, with about 7% occurring only once. The material sequenced was whole blood, taken in connection with sensitization to the hapten diphenylcyclopropenone (DPC). The sequence came from a woman aged 25 to 45 with alopecia areata. Some clones in this sample may be carry-over from other donors' samples. V usage is TRBV14 and J usage is TRBJ2-7, with D unresolved. For the CDR3, the DNA is TGTGCCAGCAGCCAAGATAGTAGGCAACACGAGCAGTACTTC. Residues: CASSQDSRQHEQYF.